This T cell receptor beta chain was found in a study of blood T cells in healthy people across ages. Overall study results and limits: The study regarded diversity estimates from one million T cells as underestimates.

To note about this clonotype: Its target is not known.

The CDR3 sequence is 13 residues long. CDR1 is LGHNA, CDR2 YNFKEQ, per germline. Primers used in a second PCR of roughly 7 to 12 cycles were a sample-barcoded 5' primer and a J-beta primer mix. TCRdb fed the 5' RACE reads into MiXCR, producing one record per CDR3 protein. The data hold roughly 700,000 distinct CDR3 sequences, with roughly 25% observed a single time. The sample was also linked to a second study, of T cells of mothers and their children. That investigation notes: Each mother gave over 8 million TCR beta CDR3 reads; each child, several million.

This clonotype originated in a boy younger than 18 in good health. The chain combines TRBV4-2 with TRBJ2-5; no reliable D call. The J call may be incorrect, as the DNA end agrees better with TRBJ2-1. The sequenced sample consisted of blood. The CDR3 DNA follows: TGTGCCAGCAGCCACGGGCCTACGGGTGAGCAGTTCTTC. Protein product: CASSHGPTGEQFF.